This TCR beta chain was captured in a study of T cells after posttransplantation cyclophosphamide. As to this clone: Its antigen is undetermined.

Trimming removed 1 base at V and 3 bases at J, with 11 bases between. CDR1 and CDR2 (germline): SGHTA, FQGTGA. CDR3 length equals 15 residues. Points from the study as a whole: Skin or GI-infiltrating T cells shared few TRB sequences with blood.

The repertoire was sequenced with immunoSEQ multiplex PCR; TCRdb's copy has only in-frame clones and lacks some. The sample contains 50,000 to 55,000 clones, roughly 86% of which appear only once. The TCR was taken from a man aged 25 to 45 with a blood cancer, CMV-positive, and with a related stem cell donor. This rearrangement joins TRBV7-3 to TRBJ2-3; D not certain. Source material: PBMCs. The CDR3 coding sequence is TGTGCCAGCAGCTTAAGTGCTAGTGGGACAGATACGCAGTATTTT. It codes for CASSLSASGTDTQYF.